This entry lists 31 T cell receptor beta chains sequenced from one sample in a study of blood T cells in healthy people across ages. The authors ran a second PCR of about 6 to 11 cycles using a sample-barcoded 5' primer and a J-beta primer mix. In TCRdb, the 5' RACE reads were re-called with MiXCR into one record per CDR3 protein. Here the sample spans hundreds of thousands of distinct CDR3 sequences, roughly 56% being singletons. The specimen sequenced was blood. Source of these receptors: a man aged 35 to 55 in good health.

The genes are TRBV29-1 and TRBJ2-3; 7 positions agree with TRBD2. This CDR3 has 15 residues. V dropped 0 bases and J dropped 1; count of bases not matched to a gene: 4. CDR1 is SQVTM and CDR2 is ANQGSEA in the germline V gene. The CDR3, as DNA: TGCAGCGTTGAAGAAGGCGGGAGTGGCACAGATACGCAGTATTTT. Its translation: CSVEEGGSGTDTQYF.

For this clonotype: With a much larger clone just one base away, this may be a read error. The chain combines TRBV4-3 with TRBJ2-7, with no clear D. The CDR3 spans 13 residues. CDR1 is LGHNA, CDR2 YSLEER, per germline. Here the CDR3 DNA reads TGCACCAGCAGCCAACTGCTTGGCTACGAGCAGTACTTC. Translation: CTSSQLLGYEQYF.

This clonotype was found a few times. The chain links TRBV20-1 to TRBJ2-2, with 9 bases aligning to TRBD2. This CDR3 is built from 14 residues. The germline V gene encodes CDR1 DFQATT and CDR2 SNEGSKA (reference sequence). The CDR3 protein is CSALGLANTGELFF. Written as DNA, the CDR3 is TGCAGCGCTTTGGGACTAGCAAACACCGGGGAGCTGTTTTTT.

The chain couples TRBV15 to TRBJ2-5; no clear D gene. This CDR3 has 12 residues. The V gene lost 8 bases and the J gene lost 4 bases, with 11 bases spanning the gap. The germline V gene encodes CDR1 LNHNV and CDR2 YYDKDF (reference sequence). For the CDR3, the DNA is TGTGCCACCGGGCGGCTACCAGAGACCCAGTACTTC. Translating gives CATGRLPETQYF.

Points on this clonotype: Its ends do not fully match the called genes, so a read error is possible. CDR3 residues: CASSDQLSTEAFF. The CDR3 nucleotides are TGTGCCAGCAGCGACCAATTGAGCACTGAGGCTTTCTTT. This chain joins TRBV2 and TRBJ1-1; D not certain. This CDR3 is 13 amino acids long. The germline V gene has CDR1 SNHLY and CDR2 FYNNEI.

Of note for this clonotype: The CDR3 carries no conserved terminal phenylalanine or tryptophan, so it likely arises from a read error. The chain recombines TRBV28 with TRBJ2-1; D is perhaps TRBD1 (6 bases). This CDR3 region has 14 residues. Germline V gene lookup returns CDR1 MDHEN and CDR2 SYDVKM. Trimming removed 4 bases from V and 8 bases from J, with 15 bases in between. Here the CDR3 reads CASSSTGFRDEQFL. CDR3 nucleotides: TGTGCCAGCAGTTCCACAGGGTTCCGGGATGAGCAGTTCTTA.

The chain recombines TRBV7-2 with TRBJ2-3; 13 bases are a match to TRBD2. The V gene's germline CDR1 is SGHTA and CDR2 FQGNSA. V trimming: 3 bases; J trimming: 1 base; junction bases outside the gene matches: 4. The CDR3 is made up of 17 amino acids. The CDR3 DNA reads TGTGCCAGCAGCTTTGCAGGACTAGCGGGGGGCACAGATACGCAGTATTTT. This gives the protein CASSFAGLAGGTDTQYF. Full variable domain (missing parts from reference TRBV7-2 and TRBJ2-3): GAGVSQSPSNKVTEKGKDVELRCDPISGHTALYWYRQSLGQGLEFLIYFQGNSAPDKSGLPSDRFSAERTGGSVSTLTIQRTQQEDSAVYLCASSFAGLAGGTDTQYFGPGTRLTVL.

This clonotype has more than one count but fewer than ten. The chain employs TRBV29-1 and TRBJ2-5, with D hard to call. V was trimmed by 6 bases and J by 3 bases, leaving 11 bases between them. This CDR3 is built from 12 residues. Germline V gene sequence: CDR1 SQVTM, CDR2 ANQGSEA. The CDR3 protein is CSVSVLKETQYF. The CDR3 DNA reads as TGCAGCGTGTCGGTCCTTAAAGAGACCCAGTACTTC.

The J gene is TRBJ2-3, the V gene TRBV2; 8 bases match TRBD2. Germline CDR1 reads SNHLY; CDR2 reads FYNNEI. Trimming at V came to 0 bases and at J to 0 bases, leaving 8 bases not matched to a gene. The CDR3 is made up of 18 amino acids. The CDR3 DNA sequence: TGTGCCAGCAGTGAAGCGAGACTAGCGCGACGAAGCACAGATACGCAGTATTTT. The encoded protein is CASSEARLARRSTDTQYF.

This chain joins TRBV11-2 and TRBJ2-1, with 7 positions matching TRBD1. The CDR3 has 19 amino acids. V lost 3 bases to trimming and J lost 0 bases; unmatched junction nucleotides: 14. Germline CDR1 SGHAT, CDR2 FQNNGV. DNA for the CDR3: TGTGCCAGCAGCTTCCCGATGACATTACAGGGGAGCTCCTACAATGAGCAGTTCTTC. Translated, it gives CASSFPMTLQGSSYNEQFF.

V gene TRBV20-1 combines with J gene TRBJ2-7, with TRBD2 as a possible D gene (6 bases). The J call may be faulty, since TRBJ2-5 better matches the DNA end. This CDR3 is 14 amino acids long. The V gene's germline CDR1 is DFQATT and CDR2 SNEGSKA (reference sequence). DNA of the CDR3: TGCAGTGCTAGAGCGGGAGAGGGGCTAGAGACCCAGTACTTC. It translates to CSARAGEGLETQYF.

V usage is TRBV6-2 or TRBV6-3 and J usage is TRBJ2-2; TRBD1 might be the D (6 bases). The length of the CDR3 is 15 residues. V was cut by 2 bases and J by 5 bases, with 12 bases left in between. Looked up from germline, CDR1 is MNHEY and CDR2 is SVGEGT. The CDR3 sequence: CASSYTFQGTGELFF. The CDR3 bases are TGTGCCAGCAGTTACACCTTCCAGGGGACCGGGGAGCTGTTTTTT.

This chain uses TRBV6-1 with TRBJ1-2; 12 bases line up with TRBD1. Germline CDR1 is MNHNS and CDR2 is SASEGT. V gave up 7 bases and J gave up 0 bases; unmatched junction bases: 12. The CDR3 is made up of 18 amino acids. CDR3 region: CASTVQKGQGASNYGYTF. The CDR3 DNA follows: TGTGCCAGCACCGTTCAGAAGGGACAGGGGGCCTCTAACTATGGCTACACCTTC.

In this sample, this clonotype turned up once. This rearrangement joins TRBV3-1 to TRBJ2-1; 8 bases fit TRBD1. This CDR3 has 12 residues. CDR1 LGHDT and CDR2 YNNKEL come from the germline V gene (reference sequence). The V gene end was trimmed by 1 base and the J gene end by 10 bases; junction bases not matched to a gene: 0. The CDR3 sequence: CASSQGDREQFF. CDR3 nucleotide sequence: TGTGCCAGCAGCCAAGGGGACAGGGAGCAGTTCTTC.

The rearrangement uses TRBV12-3 or TRBV12-4 and TRBJ2-1; 9 nucleotides agree with TRBD1. The CDR3 spans 16 residues. The V segment lost 7 bases and the J segment 0 bases; nucleotides outside the gene matches: 7. The CDR3 spells CASTTGQGHSYNEQFF. The CDR3 DNA reads TGTGCCAGCACCACCGGACAGGGGCACTCCTACAATGAGCAGTTCTTC.

The chain links TRBV28 to TRBJ2-1; the match to TRBD2 covers 11 bases. The CDR3 extends over 16 amino acids. The germline gives CDR1 MDHEN, CDR2 SYDVKM. Trimming took 4 bases from V and 2 from J; bases not matched to a gene: 4. CDR3 residues: CASSYNSGRAYNEQFF. In nucleotides, the CDR3 is TGTGCCAGCAGTTATAATAGCGGGAGGGCCTACAATGAGCAGTTCTTC.

V usage is TRBV12-3 or TRBV12-4 and J usage is TRBJ2-4; 13 nucleotides agree with TRBD2. The last part of the DNA fits TRBJ2-5 better; the J call may be wrong. The CDR3 is 16 amino acids. The CDR3 protein is CASKRLAGGPPETQYF. The CDR3 DNA reads as TGTGCCAGCAAAAGACTAGCGGGGGGCCCCCCGGAGACCCAGTACTTC.

This clonotype was counted a few times. The chain links TRBV6-2 or TRBV6-3 to TRBJ1-5, with 8 bases that match TRBD1. Germline CDR1 is MNHEY and CDR2 is SVGEGT. This CDR3 spans 13 amino acids. V gave up 6 bases and J gave up 7 bases; unmatched junction bases: 5. The CDR3 nucleotides are TGTGCCAGCAGAGACAGGGGAGGGCAGCCCCAGCATTTT. Amino acids: CASRDRGGQPQHF.

This clonotype was detected a few times. The chain carries TRBV2 and TRBJ2-5, with D possibly called TRBD1 or TRBD2 (5 bases each). Looked up from germline, CDR1 is SNHLY and CDR2 is FYNNEI. V dropped 3 bases and J dropped 5 bases, with 10 bases sitting between them. The CDR3 totals 13 residues. The CDR3 bases are TGTGCCAGCAGTGATATCAGGGAGGAGACCCAGTACTTC. It encodes CASSDIREETQYF. Complete variable domain (other parts from reference TRBV2 and TRBJ2-5): EPEVTQTPSHQVTQMGQEVILRCVPISNHLYFYWYRQILGQKVEFLVSFYNNEISEKSEIFDDQFSVERPDGSNFTLKIRSTKLEDSAMYFCASSDIREETQYFGPGTRLLVL.

The CDR3 spells CASSSVTGGAPEKLFF. CDR3 sequence (DNA): TGTGCCAGCAGTTCCGTAACAGGGGGCGCCCCTGAAAAACTGTTTTTT. V and J are TRBV28 and TRBJ1-4; 9 positions match TRBD1. The CDR3 totals 16 residues. After removal of 4 bases from V and 7 bases from J, the junction contained 10 bases not matched to a gene. Germline CDR1 reads MDHEN; CDR2 reads SYDVKM.

The chain has TRBV20-1 and TRBJ2-7; 10 bases align to TRBD2. The DNA end is a closer match to TRBJ2-1, so the J assignment may be wrong. This CDR3 has 16 amino acids. The germline V gene has CDR1 DFQATT and CDR2 SNEGSKA (reference sequence). The CDR3 here is CSARDMTSGHYNEQFF. CDR3 DNA: TGCAGTGCTAGAGACATGACTAGCGGGCATTACAATGAGCAGTTCTTC.

The J gene is TRBJ2-1, the V gene TRBV5-1; 8 bases agree with TRBD2. Germline trimming cut 4 bases from V and 8 bases from J; bases unmatched to any gene: 14. CDR3 size: 16 residues. Germline lookup yields CDR1 SGHRS and CDR2 YFSETQ. CDR3 sequence reads: CASSVEAGAAGDEQFF. The CDR3 DNA is TGCGCCAGCAGCGTAGAAGCGGGGGCGGCCGGGGATGAGCAGTTCTTC.

In this sample, this clonotype turned up a few times. J is TRBJ1-4 and V is TRBV14; D ambiguous. Germline CDR1 and CDR2: SGHDN and FVKESK. The CDR3 has 15 residues. V was pared by 1 base and J by 7 bases, with 13 bases between. The CDR3 loop reads CASSQAYFWGEKLFF. In DNA, the CDR3 is TGTGCCAGCAGCCAAGCTTATTTCTGGGGTGAAAAACTGTTTTTT.

The rearrangement links TRBV7-9 to TRBJ2-6, with TRBD1 matching over 8 bases. The CDR3 totals 16 residues. Germline trimming cut 4 bases from V and 2 bases from J; bases unmatched to any gene: 4. Germline CDR1 reads SEHNR; CDR2 reads FQNEAQ (reference sequence). CDR3 in amino acids: CASSSSGGTGANVLTF. CDR3 coding DNA: TGTGCCAGCAGCTCTTCAGGGGGCACTGGGGCCAACGTCCTGACTTTC.

The chain combines TRBV12-3 or TRBV12-4 with TRBJ1-2, with 8 bases lining up with TRBD1. The CDR3 length is 18 residues. V shed 2 bases, J shed 4 bases, and the junction held 15 bases outside the gene matches. The CDR3 loop reads CASSLSSPTDRALYGYTF. The CDR3, as DNA: TGTGCCAGCAGTTTAAGTTCCCCTACGGACAGGGCCCTCTATGGCTACACCTTC.

CDR3 amino acids: CASSGVQGFEQYF. The CDR3 nucleotides are TGTGCCAGCAGCGGAGTACAGGGTTTCGAGCAGTACTTC. This sequence joins TRBV6-5 and TRBJ2-7; perhaps TRBD1 as D (6 bases). CDR3 length: 13 amino acids. V gave up 6 bases and J gave up 6 bases, with 15 bases separating them. Per germline, CDR1 MNHEY and CDR2 SVGAGI.

V is TRBV7-9 and J is TRBJ2-1; no reliable D call. Germline values: CDR1 SEHNR, CDR2 FQNEAQ (reference sequence). Trimming stripped 1 base from V and 6 bases from J, with 7 bases between. The CDR3 covers 13 residues. CDR3 DNA sequence: TGTGCCAGCAGCTTAGAGGGATCCAATGAGCAGTTCTTC. Translation: CASSLEGSNEQFF.

This clonotype was recorded only once. V is TRBV16 and J is TRBJ2-5; 8 bases fit TRBD2. Germline V lookup: CDR1 KGHSY, CDR2 FQNENV. The CDR3 has 14 amino acids. J was trimmed by 5 bases and V by 3 bases; bases with no gene match: 5. The CDR3 DNA reads TGTGCCAGCAGCCACGGGACTAGTAGGGAGACCCAGTACTTC. Residues: CASSHGTSRETQYF.

This clonotype occurred a few times. The chain joins TRBV4-1 to TRBJ2-7; TRBD2 aligns across 7 bases. CDR3 length: 16 amino acids. Germline trimming cut 2 bases from V and 2 bases from J; bases unmatched to any gene: 9. CDR1 is MGHRA, CDR2 YSYEKL, per germline. The CDR3, as DNA: TGCGCCAGCAGCCAAAGAACCGGGAGGACTACCTACGAGCAGTACTTC. The encoded protein is CASSQRTGRTTYEQYF.

This chain links TRBV9 with TRBJ2-5; 11 positions agree with TRBD2. Germline V gives CDR1 SGDLS, CDR2 YYNGEE. This CDR3 region has 15 residues. V trimming: 0 bases; J trimming: 11 bases; junction bases outside the gene matches: 9. For the CDR3, the DNA is TGTGCCAGCAGCGTAGAGCCTAGCGGGAGGCGGGAGCAGTACTTC. Protein product: CASSVEPSGRREQYF.

This chain joins TRBV10-3 and TRBJ1-5; tentative D call: TRBD1 (5 bases). CDR3 length: 13 amino acids. Germline V gives CDR1 ENHRY, CDR2 SYGVKD. Trimming shortened V by 6 bases and J by 9 bases, and 15 bases separated the two germline ends. DNA of the CDR3: TGTGCCATCAGGCCGGGGGACTTTGGGCCCCAGCATTTT. Its protein product is CAIRPGDFGPQHF.